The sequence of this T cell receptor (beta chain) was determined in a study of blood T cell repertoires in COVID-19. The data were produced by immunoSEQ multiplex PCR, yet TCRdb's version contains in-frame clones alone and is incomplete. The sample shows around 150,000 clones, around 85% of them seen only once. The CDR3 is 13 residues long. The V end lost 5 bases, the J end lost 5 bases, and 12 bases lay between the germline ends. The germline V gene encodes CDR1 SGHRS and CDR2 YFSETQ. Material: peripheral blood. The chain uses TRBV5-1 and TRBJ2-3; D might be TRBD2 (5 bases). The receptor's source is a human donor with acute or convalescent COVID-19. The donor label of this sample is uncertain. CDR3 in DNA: TGCGCCAGCAGACTGAGGGAGTTAGATACGCAGTATTTT. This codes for CASRLRELDTQYF.